Below are 18 T cell receptor beta chains sequenced from a single sample in a study of CD8 T cells in Susac syndrome. An input of roughly 0.5 to 1 ug of RNA was subjected to reverse transcription using random hexamers. MiXCR, run by TCRdb on the immunoSEQ multiplex PCR reads, gives a single entry per CDR3 protein. The table has some 200,000 distinct CDR3 sequences, approximately 95% seen once. Sequenced input: CD8+ T cells from PBMCs. These TCRs come from a human donor with Susac syndrome.

The chain is built from TRBV21-1 and TRBJ1-1; no check of the table's D call, TRBD1, against the DNA was made. TRBV21-1 is a known pseudogene. This CDR3 contains 17 residues. CDR3 in amino acids: CASSRRDRGNLNTEAFF. CDR3 sequence (DNA): TGTGCCAGCAGCCGCCGGGACAGGGGAAATTTGAACACTGAAGCTTTCTTT.

The chain is built from TRBV12-3 or TRBV12-4 and TRBJ1-4; TRBD1 matches 9 bases. With 6 bases clipped from V and 4 bases from J, the junction kept 6 bases outside the gene matches. This CDR3 is built from 15 residues. CDR3 nucleotide sequence: TGTGCCAGCAGCCCCCGGGGACAGGGTAATGAAAAACTGTTTTTT. Translated, it gives CASSPRGQGNEKLFF.

V usage is TRBV28 and J usage is TRBJ2-1, with unresolved D. This CDR3 comprises 15 residues. Between the trimmed V and J ends, which lost 3 bases and 0 bases, there was a span of 9 bases. CDR1 and CDR2 (germline): MDHEN, SYDVKM. In DNA form, the CDR3 reads TGTGCCAGCAGTTTTACAAAGAGCTCCTACAATGAGCAGTTCTTC. Translation gives CASSFTKSSYNEQFF.

The chain joins TRBV11-1 to TRBJ2-1; 8 positions match TRBD2. With 5 bases clipped from V and 5 bases from J, the junction kept 32 bases outside the gene matches. The CDR3 is 23 amino acids. Germline V gene data show CDR1 as SGHAT and CDR2 as FQDESV (reference sequence). The CDR3 coding sequence is TGTGCCAGCAGCACGCCCACCGTCGTTCAACAGGGAATCGCGGGGGGACATCACAATGAGCAGTTCTTC. Protein: CASSTPTVVQQGIAGGHHNEQFF.

Written as DNA, the CDR3 is TGTGCCAGCTCACCACGGGCCAGGACCCCGGTTATGAACACTGAAGCTTTCTTT. Its protein product is CASSPRARTPVMNTEAFF. The V gene is TRBV18, the J gene TRBJ1-1; D is uncertain. The CDR3 runs 18 residues. V dropped 1 base and J dropped 0 bases, with 18 bases sitting between them. Germline V CDR1 and CDR2: KGHSH, LQKENI.

The V call is TRBV9, the J call TRBJ2-1; D is unclear. CDR1 and CDR2 (germline): SGDLS, YYNGEE. The CDR3 spans 12 residues. The ends were cut back, 1 base at V and 9 bases at J, with 8 bases in the middle. CDR3 amino acids: CASSVLGSEQFF. CDR3 bases: TGTGCCAGCAGCGTATTGGGAAGTGAGCAGTTCTTC.

This rearrangement joins TRBV27 to TRBJ2-3; TRBD1 matches 8 bases. This CDR3 has 14 residues. The V gene end was trimmed by 2 bases and the J gene end by 3 bases; junction bases not matched to a gene: 1. CDR1 is MNHEY and CDR2 is SMNVEV in the germline V gene (reference sequence). Here the CDR3 DNA reads TGTGCCAGCAGTTTACGACAGGGGACAGATACGCAGTATTTT. This encodes CASSLRQGTDTQYF.

In its sample, this clonotype was seen once. V is TRBV12-3 or TRBV12-4 and J is TRBJ2-2; D possibly corresponds to TRBD2 (5 bases). CDR3 length: 16 residues. Trimming removed 7 bases from V and 1 base from J, with 16 bases in between. The CDR3 region is CASILLGSLNTGELFF. The DNA of the CDR3 is TGTGCCAGCATCCTCTTGGGGAGTCTGAACACCGGGGAGCTGTTTTTT.

The chain employs TRBV27 and TRBJ2-7, with 11 bases lining up with TRBD2. CDR3 length: 14 amino acids. The germline gives CDR1 MNHEY, CDR2 SMNVEV (reference sequence). V lost 3 bases, J lost 3 bases, and 1 base stayed unmatched. The CDR3 DNA sequence: TGTGCCAGCAGTTTCACTAGCGGGAGCTACGAGCAGTACTTC. Translation: CASSFTSGSYEQYF.

The CDR3 loop is CASSQSTGTGNQPQHF. As DNA, the CDR3 is TGCGCCAGCAGTCAGTCTACAGGGACGGGCAATCAGCCCCAGCATTTT. The rearrangement links TRBV23-1 to TRBJ1-5, with D possibly TRBD1 on 6 matching bases. TRBV23-1 is given ORF status, its function remaining uncertain. The CDR3 sequence is 16 residues long. Trimming removed 3 bases at V and 2 bases at J, with 14 bases between.

V is TRBV9 and J is TRBJ2-1, with TRBD2 matching 11 bases. The germline CDR1 and CDR2 sequences are SGDLS and YYNGEE. This CDR3 spans 14 amino acids. V was clipped by 10 bases and J by 0 bases; unmatched bases: 3. The CDR3, as DNA: TGTGCCTCCACTAGCGGGGGCTCCTACAATGAGCAGTTCTTC. Translation: CASTSGGSYNEQFF.

V usage is TRBV30 and J usage is TRBJ1-5; D gene ambiguous. Germline-derived CDR1 and CDR2 are GTSNPN and SVGIG (reference sequence). This CDR3 spans 14 amino acids. The V gene lost 4 bases and the J gene lost 0 bases, with 10 bases spanning the gap. The CDR3 sequence: CAWNRGNSNQPQHF. CDR3 sequence (DNA): TGTGCCTGGAATCGAGGAAATAGCAATCAGCCCCAGCATTTT. Combining the CDR3 with reference TRBV30 and TRBJ1-5 gives the whole variable domain SQTIHQWPATLVQPVGSPLSLECTVEGTSNPNLYWYRQAAGRGLQLLFYSVGIGQISSEVPQNLSASRPQDRQFILSSKKLLLSDSGFYLCAWNRGNSNQPQHFGDGTRLSIL.

The chain is built from TRBV7-3 and TRBJ2-5; no clear D gene. CDR3 length: 12 amino acids. V was cut by 5 bases and J by 5 bases, with 9 bases left in between. Germline V gene data show CDR1 as SGHTA and CDR2 as FQGTGA. CDR3 DNA: TGTGCCAGCAGCCCAGTCTTTGAGACCCAGTACTTC. This codes for CASSPVFETQYF.

The chain has TRBV21-1 and TRBJ2-1; whether TRBD1, the table's D call, matches the DNA was not checked. TRBV21-1 is a listed pseudogene. The CDR3 covers 14 residues. In DNA form, the CDR3 reads TGTGCCAGCAGCAAGACAGGGGGGGCAAATGAGCAGTTCTTC. Protein product: CASSKTGGANEQFF.

The rearrangement links TRBV7-9 to TRBJ2-7; 9 positions agree with TRBD1. Germline V CDR1 and CDR2: SEHNR, FQNEAQ (reference sequence). Losses at the gene ends were 4 bases for V and 6 bases for J; bases not matched to a gene: 13. The CDR3 has 16 amino acids. CDR3 DNA: TGTGCCAGCAGCTCTAAACCCGGGACAGGGTATCTCGAGCAGTACTTC. Encoded protein: CASSSKPGTGYLEQYF.

The chain combines TRBV4-1 with TRBJ2-7, with D possibly being TRBD2 (6 bases). Germline CDR1 and CDR2: MGHRA and YSYEKL. This CDR3 has 16 residues. V lost 5 bases to trimming and J lost 3 bases, with 20 bases between them. The CDR3 DNA reads as TGCGCCAGCAGCGCCGACCAGCCTATCGGGGGCTACGAGCAGTACTTC. It is translated as CASSADQPIGGYEQYF.

This chain links TRBV27 with TRBJ2-7; 8 bases fit TRBD1. This CDR3 has 14 amino acids. Germline V gene sequence: CDR1 MNHEY, CDR2 SMNVEV (reference sequence). The ends lost 5 bases at V and 3 bases at J; junction bases unmatched: 6. CDR3 loop: CASSPHRGSYEQYF. DNA for the CDR3: TGTGCCAGCAGTCCACACAGGGGGAGCTACGAGCAGTACTTC.

The chain uses TRBV7-9 and TRBJ2-7; D call uncertain. CDR3 length: 13 residues. Per the germline V gene, CDR1 is SEHNR and CDR2 is FQNEAQ (reference sequence). The V end was cut by 5 bases, the J end by 4 bases, with 12 bases between. The CDR3 DNA follows: TGTGCCAGCAGCCCGGCGTCAACATACGAGCAGTACTTC. Protein: CASSPASTYEQYF.